This T cell receptor (beta chain) was retrieved from a study of OX40 agonist ivuxolimab in advanced cancers. Overall study context: Eligibility admitted prior anti-PD-1, anti-PD-L1 or anti-CTLA-4 therapy; around 42% had some.

Overall study findings and caveats: CD8+ T cells (on average) carried more expanded clones than CD4+ T cells. Blood T cells, both CD4+ and CD8+, expanded clonally by week 6 at 0.1 to 3.0 mg/kg.

With V trimmed by 4 bases and J by 8 bases, 5 bases remained unmatched. The germline V gene has CDR1 SGHRS and CDR2 YFSETQ. The CDR3 runs to 13 residues. Repertoires were generated with immunoSEQ multiplex PCR, while TCRdb's copy carries only in-frame clones and drops some. This sample has approximately 70,000 clones, with 84% found just once. This clone was observed once. Its antigen is currently unknown. This TCR was recovered from an adult with an advanced solid tumor such as melanoma, head and neck, liver or kidney cancer. The material was CD4+ or CD8+ T cells sorted from blood, obtained in a trial of the OX40 agonist ivuxolimab. The gene calls are TRBV5-1 and TRBJ1-5, with 8 bases aligning to TRBD1. In DNA form, the CDR3 reads TGCGCCAGCAGCCTAGGACAGGGTGAGCCCCAGCATTTT. It specifies CASSLGQGEPQHF.